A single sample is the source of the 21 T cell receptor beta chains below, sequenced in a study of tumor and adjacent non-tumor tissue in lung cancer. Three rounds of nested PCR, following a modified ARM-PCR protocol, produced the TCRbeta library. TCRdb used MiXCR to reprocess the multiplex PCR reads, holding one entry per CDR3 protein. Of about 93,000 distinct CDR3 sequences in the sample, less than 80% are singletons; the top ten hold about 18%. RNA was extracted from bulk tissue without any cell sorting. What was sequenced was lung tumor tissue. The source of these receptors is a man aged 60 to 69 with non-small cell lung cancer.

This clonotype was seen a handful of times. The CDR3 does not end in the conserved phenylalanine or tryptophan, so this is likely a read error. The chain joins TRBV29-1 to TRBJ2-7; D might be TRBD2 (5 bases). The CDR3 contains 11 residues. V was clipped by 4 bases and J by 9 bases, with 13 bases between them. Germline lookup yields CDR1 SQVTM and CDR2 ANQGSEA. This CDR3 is CSVGERHGQYL. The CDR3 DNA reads TGCAGCGTTGGAGAGCGGCACGGGCAGTACCTC.

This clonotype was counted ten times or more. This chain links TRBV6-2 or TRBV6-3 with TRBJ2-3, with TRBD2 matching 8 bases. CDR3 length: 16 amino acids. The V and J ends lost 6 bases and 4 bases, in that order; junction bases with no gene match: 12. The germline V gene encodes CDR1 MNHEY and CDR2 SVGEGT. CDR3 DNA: TGTGCCAGCAGCCCGCGGGGAGCGGGAGTCTCAGATACGCAGTATTTT. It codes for CASSPRGAGVSDTQYF.

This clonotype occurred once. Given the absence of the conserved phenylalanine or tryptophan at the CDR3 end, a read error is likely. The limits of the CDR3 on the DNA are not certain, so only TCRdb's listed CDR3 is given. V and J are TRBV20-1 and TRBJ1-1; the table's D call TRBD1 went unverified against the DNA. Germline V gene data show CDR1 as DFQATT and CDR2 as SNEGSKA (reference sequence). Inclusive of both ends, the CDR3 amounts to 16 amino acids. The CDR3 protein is CSAGDFTGGSNTEAFL.

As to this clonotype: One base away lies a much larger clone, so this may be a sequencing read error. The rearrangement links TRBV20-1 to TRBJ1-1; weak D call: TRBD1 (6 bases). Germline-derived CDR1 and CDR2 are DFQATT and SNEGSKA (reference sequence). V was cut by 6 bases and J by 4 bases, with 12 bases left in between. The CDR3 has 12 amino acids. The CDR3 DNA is TGCAGTGCCCAGTCAGGGGCCACTGAAGCTTTCTTT. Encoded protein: CSAQSGATEAFF.

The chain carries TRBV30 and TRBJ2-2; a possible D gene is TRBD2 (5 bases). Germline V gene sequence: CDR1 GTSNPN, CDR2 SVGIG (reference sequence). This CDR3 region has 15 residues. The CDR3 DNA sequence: TGTGTCTTGAGTGTAGGCACTAGTTACACCGGGGAGCTGTTTTTT. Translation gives CVLSVGTSYTGELFF.

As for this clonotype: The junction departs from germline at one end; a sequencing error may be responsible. The CDR3 here is CTSNQDGTKSNQPQHF. CDR3 bases: TGTACCAGCAACCAAGACGGGACAAAGAGCAATCAGCCCCAGCATTTT. The chain carries TRBV4-2 and TRBJ1-5; tentatively, D is TRBD1 (6 bases). This CDR3 has 16 amino acids. Germline V gene data show CDR1 as LGHNA and CDR2 as YNFKEQ.

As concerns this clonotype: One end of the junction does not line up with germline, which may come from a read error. Here the CDR3 reads CGDATEPYERYF. In nucleotides, the CDR3 is TGCGGCGATGCTACAGAGCCCTACGAGCGGTACTTC. This rearrangement joins TRBV29-1 to TRBJ2-7; D uncertain. The CDR3 length is 12 residues. The germline V gene has CDR1 SQVTM and CDR2 ANQGSEA.

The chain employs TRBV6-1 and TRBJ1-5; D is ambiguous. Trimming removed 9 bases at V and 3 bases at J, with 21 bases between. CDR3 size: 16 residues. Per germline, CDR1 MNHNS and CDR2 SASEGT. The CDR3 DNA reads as TGTGCCAGTGACGATCGATACCTCGGGGACAATCAGCCCCAGCATTTT. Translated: CASDDRYLGDNQPQHF.

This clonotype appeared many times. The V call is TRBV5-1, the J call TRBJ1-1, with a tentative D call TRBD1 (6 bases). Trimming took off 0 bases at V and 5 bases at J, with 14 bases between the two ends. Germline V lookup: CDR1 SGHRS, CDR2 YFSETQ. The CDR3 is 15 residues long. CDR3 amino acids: CASSLDGGRGTEAFF. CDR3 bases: TGCGCCAGCAGCTTGGATGGGGGGCGCGGAACTGAAGCTTTCTTT.

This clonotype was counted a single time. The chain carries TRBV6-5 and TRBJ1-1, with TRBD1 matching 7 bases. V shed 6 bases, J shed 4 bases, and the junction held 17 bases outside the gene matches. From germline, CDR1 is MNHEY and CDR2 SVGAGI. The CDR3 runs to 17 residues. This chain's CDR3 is CASSRTIEGAMGTEAFF. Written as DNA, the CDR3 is TGTGCCAGCAGCCGGACCATTGAGGGGGCTATGGGCACTGAAGCTTTCTTT.

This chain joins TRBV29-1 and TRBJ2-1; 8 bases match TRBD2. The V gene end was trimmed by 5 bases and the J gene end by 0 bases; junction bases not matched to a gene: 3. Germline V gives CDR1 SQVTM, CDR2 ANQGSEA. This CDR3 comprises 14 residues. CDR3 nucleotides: TGCAGCGTTCGGGGACTAGTCTCCTACAATGAGCAGTTCTTC. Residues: CSVRGLVSYNEQFF.

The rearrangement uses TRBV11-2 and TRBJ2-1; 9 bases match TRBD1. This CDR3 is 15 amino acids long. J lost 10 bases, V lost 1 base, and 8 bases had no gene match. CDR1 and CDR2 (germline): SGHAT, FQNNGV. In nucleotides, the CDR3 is TGTGCCAGCAGCTTAGGGTCACAGGGGGCTGGCGAGCAGTTCTTC. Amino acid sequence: CASSLGSQGAGEQFF.

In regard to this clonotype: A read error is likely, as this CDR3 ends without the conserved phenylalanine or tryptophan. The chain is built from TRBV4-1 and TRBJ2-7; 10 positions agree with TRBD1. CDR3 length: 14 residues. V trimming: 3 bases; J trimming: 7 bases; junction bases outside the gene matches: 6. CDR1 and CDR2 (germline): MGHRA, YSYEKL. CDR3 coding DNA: TGCGCCAGCAGCCATGGACAGGGGGGAATGGAGCAGTACCTC. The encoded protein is CASSHGQGGMEQYL.

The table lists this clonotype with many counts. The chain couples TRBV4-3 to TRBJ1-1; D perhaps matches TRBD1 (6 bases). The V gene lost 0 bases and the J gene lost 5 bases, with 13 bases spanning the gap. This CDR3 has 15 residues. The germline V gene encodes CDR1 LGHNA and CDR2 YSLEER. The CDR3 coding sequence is TGCGCCAGCAGCCAAGATCTGGCAGGGGTGACTGAAGCTTTCTTT. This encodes CASSQDLAGVTEAFF.

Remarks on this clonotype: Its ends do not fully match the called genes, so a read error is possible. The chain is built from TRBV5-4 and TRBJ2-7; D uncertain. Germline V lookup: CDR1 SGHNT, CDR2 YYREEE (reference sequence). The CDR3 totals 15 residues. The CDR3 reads CSSSLYPQSSYEQSF. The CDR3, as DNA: TGTTCCAGCAGCTTGTACCCTCAAAGCTCCTACGAGCAGTCCTTC.

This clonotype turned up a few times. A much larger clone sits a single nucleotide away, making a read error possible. This chain's CDR3 is CVSSLEGRANYGYTF. Here the CDR3 DNA reads TGTGTCAGCAGCTTGGAGGGGCGCGCTAACTATGGCTACACCTTC. The genes are TRBV5-4 and TRBJ1-2; a weak D match, TRBD1 (5 bases). This CDR3 is built from 15 residues. Looked up from germline, CDR1 is SGHNT and CDR2 is YYREEE (reference sequence).

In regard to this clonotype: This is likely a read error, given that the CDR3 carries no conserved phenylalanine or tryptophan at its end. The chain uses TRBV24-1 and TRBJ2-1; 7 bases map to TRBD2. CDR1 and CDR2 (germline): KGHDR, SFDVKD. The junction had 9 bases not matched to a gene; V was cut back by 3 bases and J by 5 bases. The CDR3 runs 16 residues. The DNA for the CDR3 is TGTGCCACCAGTGATCCCAGTCCGGGGGGAAACAATGAGCAGTTCGTC. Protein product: CATSDPSPGGNNEQFV.

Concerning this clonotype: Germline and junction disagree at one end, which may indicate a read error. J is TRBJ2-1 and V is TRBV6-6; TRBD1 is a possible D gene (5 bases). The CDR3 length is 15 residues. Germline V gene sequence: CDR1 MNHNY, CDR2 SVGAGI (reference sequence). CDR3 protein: CTSSYFAGMDDEQFF. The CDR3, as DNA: TGTACCAGCAGTTATTTTGCAGGGATGGACGATGAGCAGTTCTTC.

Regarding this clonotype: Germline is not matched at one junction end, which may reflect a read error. CDR3 amino acids: CARSLCDTQYF. CDR3 DNA sequence: TGTGCCAGAAGCCTGTGTGATACGCAGTATTTT. The V call is TRBV4-2, the J call TRBJ2-3, with D uncertain. The CDR3 is 11 residues long. The germline V gene encodes CDR1 LGHNA and CDR2 YNFKEQ.

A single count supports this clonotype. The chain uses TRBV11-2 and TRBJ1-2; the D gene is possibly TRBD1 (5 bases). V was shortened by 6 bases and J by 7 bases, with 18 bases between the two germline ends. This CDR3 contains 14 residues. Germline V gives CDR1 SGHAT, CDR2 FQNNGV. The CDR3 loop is CASRAGAGLGGYTF. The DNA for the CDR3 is TGTGCCAGCAGGGCAGGTGCGGGGCTCGGTGGCTACACCTTC. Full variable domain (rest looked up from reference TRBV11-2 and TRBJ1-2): EAGVAQSPRYKIIEKRQSVAFWCNPISGHATLYWYQQILGQGPKLLIQFQNNGVVDDSQLPKDRFSAERLKGVDSTLKIQPAKLEDSAVYLCASRAGAGLGGYTFGSGTRLTVV.

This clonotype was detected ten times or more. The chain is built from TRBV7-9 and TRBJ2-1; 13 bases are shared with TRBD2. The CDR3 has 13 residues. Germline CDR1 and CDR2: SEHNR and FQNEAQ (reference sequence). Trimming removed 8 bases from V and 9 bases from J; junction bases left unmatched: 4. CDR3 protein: CASQRTSGGEQFF. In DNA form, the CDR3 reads TGTGCCAGCCAGCGGACTAGCGGGGGTGAGCAGTTCTTC.